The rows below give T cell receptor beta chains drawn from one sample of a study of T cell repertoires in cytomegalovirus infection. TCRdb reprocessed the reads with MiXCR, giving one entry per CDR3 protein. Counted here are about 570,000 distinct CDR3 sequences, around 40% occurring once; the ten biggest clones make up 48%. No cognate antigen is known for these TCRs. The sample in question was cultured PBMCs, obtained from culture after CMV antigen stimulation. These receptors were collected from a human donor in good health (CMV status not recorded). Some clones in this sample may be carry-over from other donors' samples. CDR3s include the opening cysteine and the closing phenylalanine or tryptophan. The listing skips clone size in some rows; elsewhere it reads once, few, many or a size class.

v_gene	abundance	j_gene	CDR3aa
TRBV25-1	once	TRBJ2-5	CASSEYWGDQETQYF
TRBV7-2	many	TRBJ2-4	CASSLEVVGDIQYF
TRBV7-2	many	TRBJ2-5	CASSPQGARETQYF
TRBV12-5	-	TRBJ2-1	CASGSRTGGSNEQFF
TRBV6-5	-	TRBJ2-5	CASSSGQLKETQYF
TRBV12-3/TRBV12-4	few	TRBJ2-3	CASSQTTSGFSSVVTDTQYF
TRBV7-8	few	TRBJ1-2	CASPGPAEIYGYTF
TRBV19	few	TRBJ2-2	CASSPAGSGELFF
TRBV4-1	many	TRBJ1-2	CASSQGYGYTF
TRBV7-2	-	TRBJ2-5	CASSPPQYF
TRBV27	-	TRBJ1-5	CASSSSGTGEDYSNQPQHF
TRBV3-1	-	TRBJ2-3	CASSPYGAASTDTQYF
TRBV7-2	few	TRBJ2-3	CATRVSPGGADTQYF
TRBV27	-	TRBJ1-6	CASSLTGYNSPLHF
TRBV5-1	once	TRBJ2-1	CASSLVGGHRNEQFF
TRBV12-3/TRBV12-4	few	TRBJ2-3	CASSPIEHSTDTQYF
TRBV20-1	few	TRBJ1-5	CSARLPLPSNQPQHF
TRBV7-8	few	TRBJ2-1	CASSLDQSPREQFF
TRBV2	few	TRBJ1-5	CASNPDGQPQHF
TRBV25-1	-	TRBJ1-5	CASSDWFSNQPQHF
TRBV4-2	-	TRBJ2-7	CASSQVPAYEQYF
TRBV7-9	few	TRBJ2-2	CASSTDRGAGELFF
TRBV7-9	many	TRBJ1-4	CASSFNTGDEKLFF
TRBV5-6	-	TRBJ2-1	CASSLTGFQYYSYNEQFF
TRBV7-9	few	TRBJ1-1	CASSSGGFDTEAFF
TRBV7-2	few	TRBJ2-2	CASSLTRGGSGELFF
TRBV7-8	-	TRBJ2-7	CASSSSPASGGYEQYF
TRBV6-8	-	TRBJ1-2	CASSYSGRPNYGYTF
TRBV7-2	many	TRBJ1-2	CASSLARLTGGRGYTF
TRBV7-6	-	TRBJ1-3	CASSLLGDAHSGNTIYF
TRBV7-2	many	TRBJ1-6	CASSLGGSAPLHF
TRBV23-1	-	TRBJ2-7	CASSQSRVTAENYEQYF
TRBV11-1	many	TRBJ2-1	CASSQVQVKDEQFF
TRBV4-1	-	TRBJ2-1	CASSQVLSTGGEQFF
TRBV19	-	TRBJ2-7	CASTFSHRGSYEQYF
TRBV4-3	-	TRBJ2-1	CASSQDHGLAGGTYNEQFF
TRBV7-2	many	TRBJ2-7	CASSSRTSGPAYF
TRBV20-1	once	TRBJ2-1	CSAHTSGSYNELFF
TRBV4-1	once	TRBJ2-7	CASSQVAGVYDGEQYF
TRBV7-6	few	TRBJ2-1	CASSLGTGGINEQFF
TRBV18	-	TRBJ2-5	CASSPRAGSQETQYF
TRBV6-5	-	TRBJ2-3	CACSYSGRGGTDTQYF
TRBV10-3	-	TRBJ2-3	CAISDKMDGRHTQYF
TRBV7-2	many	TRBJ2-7	CASSSTAYEQYF
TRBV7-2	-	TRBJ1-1	CASSFRVGTGVEAFF
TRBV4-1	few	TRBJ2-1	CATRAGGPGDEQFF
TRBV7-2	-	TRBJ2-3	CASSPPPPGQGDWDTQYF
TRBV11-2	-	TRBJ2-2	CASRPIGTGELFF
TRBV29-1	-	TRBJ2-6	CSVGAGANVLTF
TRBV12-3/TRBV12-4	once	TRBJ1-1	CASTQRGVISDAFF
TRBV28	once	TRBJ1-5	CASSSGQGRDQPQHF
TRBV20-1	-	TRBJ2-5	CSASGTEETQYF
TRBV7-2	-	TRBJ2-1	CASSLWTSGGPNEQFF
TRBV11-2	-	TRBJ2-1	CASSPLTHSYNEQFF
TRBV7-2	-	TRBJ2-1	CVSTPASYNEQFF
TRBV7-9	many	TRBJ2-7	CASSFKDRDSGEQYF
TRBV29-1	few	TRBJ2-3	CSVEETSSTDTQYF
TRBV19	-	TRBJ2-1	CASSKSSGGPPGEQFF
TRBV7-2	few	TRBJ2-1	CASSLAVGYDNEQFF
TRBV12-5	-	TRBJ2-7	CASGPTYSPYEQYF